Presented here are 26 T cell receptor beta chains from one specimen sequenced in a study of vaccination effects on CD4 cells after COVID-19. TCRdb's copy holds only in-frame clones and misses some; the assay was immunoSEQ multiplex PCR. In the table there are approximately 23,000 clones, about two thirds of which are singletons. Under the ViraFEST assay, PBMC were stimulated with viral peptide pools so that antigen-specific CD4+ T cells expanded. Sequencing was performed afterwards. Subsequent to 10 days of culture, CD4+ T cells were isolated. Previously uninfected by SARS-CoV-2, the vaccine recipients also showed negative nucleocapsid antibodies. Their specific antigens are unknown. The sequences come from CD4+ T cells from PBMCs cultured with HCoV-OC43 spike peptides, collected before COVID-19 vaccination. This sample's subset: HCoV-OC43 spike overlapping peptide pool stimulation. These receptors originate from a human donor who received a COVID-19 vaccine.

The V gene is TRBV5-1, the J gene TRBJ1-2, with a weak D call TRBD1 (6 bases). The CDR3 has 15 amino acids. V was pared by 0 bases and J by 4 bases, with 13 bases between. Germline CDR1 is SGHRS and CDR2 is YFSETQ. DNA for the CDR3: TGCGCCAGCAGCTTGGAGGCGGACAGTTTCTATGGCTACACCTTC. Residues: CASSLEADSFYGYTF.

The V gene is TRBV6-2 or TRBV6-3, the J gene TRBJ2-6; D unclear. CDR3 length equals 14 residues. Trimming pared 2 bases from V and 0 bases from J, leaving 2 bases between. Germline CDR1 reads MNHEY; CDR2 reads SVGEGT. CDR3 DNA: TGTGCCAGCAGTTACAGCTCTGGGGCCAACGTCCTGACTTTC. Translation: CASSYSSGANVLTF.

This clone was found a few times. V is TRBV12-3 or TRBV12-4 and J is TRBJ2-1; D gene unclear. Trimming took off 3 bases at V and 10 bases at J, with 7 bases between the two ends. CDR3 length equals 11 residues. CDR3 region: CASSFMWEQFF. CDR3 in DNA: TGTGCCAGCAGTTTTATGTGGGAGCAGTTCTTC.

The genes are TRBV7-2 and TRBJ2-7, with D possibly called TRBD1 or TRBD2 (5 bases each). Trimming took 5 bases from V and 3 from J, leaving 20 bases between them. The CDR3 runs to 16 residues. Germline V gives CDR1 SGHTA, CDR2 FQGNSA. DNA of the CDR3: TGTGCCAGCAGCCCCCCCGCCGGGACGGGGAACTACGAGCAGTACTTC. Residues: CASSPPAGTGNYEQYF.

The CDR3 here is CASSLGHLAKKDYGYTF. In DNA form, the CDR3 reads TGTGCCAGCAGCTTGGGGCATCTAGCAAAAAAGGACTATGGCTACACCTTC. The genes are TRBV5-4 and TRBJ1-2; D gene unclear. The CDR3 runs to 17 residues. Germline CDR1 is SGHNT and CDR2 is YYREEE (reference sequence). The V gene lost 0 bases and the J gene lost 3 bases, with 18 bases spanning the gap.

The chain links TRBV18 to TRBJ1-2; TRBD1 aligns across 8 bases. CDR3 size: 15 residues. Trimming at V came to 4 bases and at J to 5 bases, leaving 9 bases not matched to a gene. Germline V lookup: CDR1 KGHSH, CDR2 LQKENI. Here the CDR3 DNA reads TGTGCCAGCTCACAAGGGACAGGTACTTCGTATGGCTACACCTTC. This encodes CASSQGTGTSYGYTF.

This clone has a handful of counts. The chain has TRBV19 and TRBJ2-4; D possibly corresponds to TRBD1 (5 bases). The CDR3 contains 16 residues. V gave up 0 bases and J gave up 4 bases, with 13 bases separating them. Germline V CDR1 and CDR2: LNHDA, SQIVND (reference sequence). CDR3 sequence reads: CASSIDRMRQKNIQYF. The CDR3 nucleotides read TGTGCCAGTAGTATAGATAGAATGAGACAGAAAAACATTCAGTACTTC.

The V gene is TRBV5-1, the J gene TRBJ2-2, with unresolved D. The CDR3 is 16 amino acids. CDR1 is SGHRS and CDR2 is YFSETQ in the germline V gene. V was clipped by 0 bases and J by 0 bases, with 9 bases between them. CDR3 in DNA: TGCGCCAGCAGCTTGGACGTAGGAGCGAACACCGGGGAGCTGTTTTTT. It yields the protein CASSLDVGANTGELFF.

The CDR3 DNA follows: TGTGCCAGCTCACGGTCCCGAGGGGACACTGAAGCTTTCTTT. Its protein product is CASSRSRGDTEAFF. This rearrangement joins TRBV18 to TRBJ1-1; D may be TRBD1 (5 bases). From germline, CDR1 is KGHSH and CDR2 LQKENI. The CDR3 runs 14 residues. The germline V and J ends were trimmed by 4 bases and 3 bases, with 12 bases remaining between them.

The CDR3 DNA is TGTGCCAGCAGTTTCTTTGGAGAGACCCAGTACTTC. Amino acids: CASSFFGETQYF. The chain couples TRBV12-3 or TRBV12-4 to TRBJ2-5; D not resolved. The CDR3 totals 12 residues. The V end lost 3 bases, the J end lost 4 bases, and 6 bases lay between the germline ends.

The rearrangement joins TRBV29-1 to TRBJ1-4, with 10 positions matching TRBD1. There are 17 residues in the CDR3. CDR1 and CDR2 from the germline V gene are SQVTM and ANQGSEA. V was pared by 4 bases and J by 6 bases, with 14 bases of the junction left unmatched. The DNA for the CDR3 is TGCAGCGTTGCCGACAGGGGGCCTTCTGGTCTTTATGAAAAACTGTTTTTT. Its protein is CSVADRGPSGLYEKLFF.

This sequence joins TRBV14 and TRBJ2-5; TRBD1 might be the D (5 bases). The length of the CDR3 is 12 residues. The V and J ends lost 4 bases and 13 bases respectively, with 16 bases between them. Germline V CDR1 and CDR2: SGHDN, FVKESK. The CDR3 nucleotides read TGTGCCAGCAGCCCAACAGGACGACCTCGGTACTTC. Translated: CASSPTGRPRYF. Filled out from reference TRBV14 and TRBJ2-5, the complete variable domain reads EAGVTQFPSHSVIEKGQTVTLRCDPISGHDNLYWYRRVMGKEIKFLLHFVKESKQDESGMPNNRFLAERTGGTYSTLKVQPAELEDSGVYFCASSPTGRPRYFGPGTRLLVL.

The V call is TRBV2, the J call TRBJ1-5; weak D call: TRBD1 (5 bases). The CDR3 sequence is 16 residues long. Trimming pared 4 bases from V and 0 bases from J, leaving 13 bases between. CDR1 and CDR2 from the germline V gene are SNHLY and FYNNEI. Here the CDR3 reads CASSARPGPSNQPQHF. DNA for the CDR3: TGTGCCAGCAGTGCACGCCCGGGACCTAGCAATCAGCCCCAGCATTTT.

The chain employs TRBV7-9 and TRBJ1-1; maybe TRBD1 (6 bases). Looked up from germline, CDR1 is SEHNR and CDR2 is FQNEAQ (reference sequence). The CDR3 contains 13 residues. Trimming left V 5 bases short and J 1 base short, with 8 bases between. The CDR3 here is CASSPQGNTEAFF. CDR3 nucleotide sequence: TGTGCCAGCAGCCCACAGGGGAACACTGAAGCTTTCTTT.

This chain connects TRBV24-1 to TRBJ1-2; 7 positions match TRBD1. Germline CDR1 and CDR2: KGHDR and SFDVKD. The CDR3 sequence is 14 residues long. V gave up 2 bases and J gave up 4 bases; unmatched junction bases: 3. CDR3 region: CATSDSGQIYGYTF. As DNA, the CDR3 is TGTGCCACCAGTGATTCGGGACAGATCTATGGCTACACCTTC.

This chain joins TRBV19 and TRBJ1-1, with D perhaps matching TRBD1 (6 bases). Germline V gene lookup returns CDR1 LNHDA and CDR2 SQIVND (reference sequence). V lost 4 bases and J lost 2, with 17 bases in between. CDR3 length equals 16 residues. The CDR3 loop reads CASSTPGQPSNTEAFF. Here the CDR3 DNA reads TGTGCCAGTAGTACTCCGGGACAACCAAGTAACACTGAAGCTTTCTTT. Together with reference TRBV19 and TRBJ1-1, the CDR3 gives the full variable domain: DGGITQSPKYLFRKEGQNVTLSCEQNLNHDAMYWYRQDPGQGLRLIYYSQIVNDFQKGDIAEGYSVSREKKESFPLTVTSAQKNPTAFYLCASSTPGQPSNTEAFFGQGTRLTVV.

The V and J genes are TRBV11-2 and TRBJ2-5; TRBD2 matches at 9 bases. From germline, CDR1 is SGHAT and CDR2 FQNNGV. The CDR3 spans 18 residues. V dropped 0 bases and J dropped 5; count of bases not matched to a gene: 13. The CDR3: CASSLDTGLAGIVETQYF. The CDR3 region has the DNA TGTGCCAGCAGCTTAGATACGGGACTAGCAGGGATCGTGGAGACCCAGTACTTC.

This sequence joins TRBV12-5 and TRBJ1-5; TRBD1 matches 7 bases. CDR3 length: 18 residues. Trimming took 1 base from V and 8 from J; bases not matched to a gene: 17. Germline-derived CDR1 and CDR2 are LGHNT and FRNRAP. The CDR3 nucleotides are TGTGCTAGTGGTTTGGCAATAAGACAGGGAGAAGAAAATAAGCCCCAGCATTTT. Its protein product is CASGLAIRQGEENKPQHF.

The table lists this clone with a few counts. The V and J genes are TRBV5-6 and TRBJ1-2, with 8 bases fitting TRBD1. The V segment lost 4 bases and the J segment 0 bases; nucleotides outside the gene matches: 2. Looked up from germline, CDR1 is SGHDT and CDR2 is YYEEEE. There are 14 residues in the CDR3. The CDR3 region has the DNA TGTGCCAGCAGCCGGACAGGGTCTAACTATGGCTACACCTTC. Protein product: CASSRTGSNYGYTF.

J is TRBJ1-2 and V is TRBV27; D uncertain. The germline V gene has CDR1 MNHEY and CDR2 SMNVEV (reference sequence). With 5 bases removed from V and 4 bases from J, the gap between germline ends came to 17 bases. CDR3 length: 15 amino acids. The CDR3 sequence: CASSPAIDLGYGYTF. The CDR3 DNA sequence: TGTGCCAGCAGTCCGGCAATCGACCTTGGCTATGGCTACACCTTC.

The chain employs TRBV5-6 and TRBJ1-4; 7 nucleotides line up with TRBD1. Germline lookup yields CDR1 SGHDT and CDR2 YYEEEE. With 3 bases clipped from V and 0 bases from J, the junction kept 2 bases outside the gene matches. CDR3 length: 15 residues. CDR3 protein: CASSSGQPTNEKLFF. The CDR3 region has the DNA TGTGCCAGCAGCTCGGGACAGCCAACTAATGAAAAACTGTTTTTT.

The chain couples TRBV7-6 to TRBJ2-1; TRBD2 matches at 7 bases. The V segment lost 5 bases and the J segment 0 bases; nucleotides outside the gene matches: 7. Germline V CDR1 and CDR2: SGHVS, FNYEAQ. The CDR3 loop spans 16 amino acids. CDR3: CASSEMSGNSYNEQFF. The DNA for the CDR3 is TGTGCCAGCAGCGAAATGAGCGGGAACTCCTACAATGAGCAGTTCTTC.

This clone was counted only a few times. This chain uses TRBV7-8 with TRBJ2-1; D call uncertain. V lost 1 base, J lost 3 bases, and 7 bases lay in between. CDR3 size: 14 residues. The germline CDR1 and CDR2 sequences are SGHVS and FQNEAQ. This chain's CDR3 is CASSLGPRYNEQFF. CDR3 in DNA: TGTGCCAGCAGCTTAGGCCCCCGCTACAATGAGCAGTTCTTC.

This chain joins TRBV7-9 and TRBJ1-1; D remains unclear. Trimming cost V 5 bases and J 1 base, with 11 bases left between them. CDR1 is SEHNR, CDR2 FQNEAQ, per germline (reference sequence). The CDR3 totals 14 residues. This CDR3 is CASSRVDRNTEAFF. In DNA form, the CDR3 reads TGTGCCAGCAGCCGGGTGGATCGGAACACTGAAGCTTTCTTT.

This chain joins TRBV19 and TRBJ1-2, with no clear D. Germline lookup yields CDR1 LNHDA and CDR2 SQIVND (reference sequence). V dropped 3 bases and J dropped 8 bases, with 13 bases sitting between them. The CDR3 has 13 residues. CDR3 nucleotides: TGTGCCAGTAGTATTAACCGGGTCGGGGGCTACACCTTC. It is translated as CASSINRVGGYTF.

V usage is TRBV11-2 and J usage is TRBJ1-3, with D perhaps matching TRBD1 (6 bases). V lost 3 bases and J 8 bases, leaving 14 bases between the germline ends. The CDR3 consists of 14 residues. Looked up from germline, CDR1 is SGHAT and CDR2 is FQNNGV. DNA of the CDR3: TGTGCCAGCAGCTTTGTTCTGGGGGCACACACCATATATTTT. This translates into CASSFVLGAHTIYF.